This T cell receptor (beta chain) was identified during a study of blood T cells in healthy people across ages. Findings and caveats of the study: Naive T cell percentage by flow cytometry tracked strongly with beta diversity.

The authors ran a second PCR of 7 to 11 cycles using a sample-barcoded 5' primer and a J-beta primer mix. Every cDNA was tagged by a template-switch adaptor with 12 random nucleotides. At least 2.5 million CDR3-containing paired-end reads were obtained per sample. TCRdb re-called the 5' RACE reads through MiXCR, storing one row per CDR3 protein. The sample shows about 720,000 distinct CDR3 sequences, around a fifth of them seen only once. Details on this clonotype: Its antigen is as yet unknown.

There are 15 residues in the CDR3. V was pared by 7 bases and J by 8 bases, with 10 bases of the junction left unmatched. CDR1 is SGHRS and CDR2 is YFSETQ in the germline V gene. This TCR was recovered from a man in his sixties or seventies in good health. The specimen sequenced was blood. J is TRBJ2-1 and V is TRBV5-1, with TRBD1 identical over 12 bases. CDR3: CASLYGTGGRDEQFF. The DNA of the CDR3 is TGCGCCAGCCTTTACGGGACAGGGGGCAGGGATGAGCAGTTCTTC.